This T cell receptor beta chain was found in a study of tumor-infiltrating lymphocytes in primary liver carcinoma. The CDR3 extends over 16 amino acids. Germline CDR1 is SGHAT and CDR2 is FQNNGV. Concerning this clonotype itself: One end of the junction does not line up with germline, which may come from a read error.

Using a constant-region primer together with ProtoScript II reverse transcriptase, TCR beta cDNA was made from about 500 ng of total RNA. Nested multiplex PCR, run for three rounds with slightly modified ARM-PCR, yielded TCR beta libraries. Each of the first two PCR rounds ran roughly 9 cycles with TRBV1-TRBV30 forward and C-beta reverse primers. One entry per CDR3 protein results from TCRdb running MiXCR on the multiplex PCR reads. The sample holds about 100,000 distinct CDR3 sequences, approximately 72% seen once. Unsorted bulk tissue of about 18-34 mg yielded co-extracted RNA and DNA. Sequences were obtained from tumor-adjacent normal liver tissue. The TCR originated in a man in his forties with primary liver carcinoma and hepatitis B virus infection. The chain links TRBV11-2 to TRBJ2-1; tentatively, D is TRBD1 or TRBD2 (5 bases each). The CDR3 coding sequence is TGTGCCAGCAGCTTACCGACCGGGACGATAAAAAATGAGCAGCTCTTC. Its protein product is CASSLPTGTIKNEQLF.